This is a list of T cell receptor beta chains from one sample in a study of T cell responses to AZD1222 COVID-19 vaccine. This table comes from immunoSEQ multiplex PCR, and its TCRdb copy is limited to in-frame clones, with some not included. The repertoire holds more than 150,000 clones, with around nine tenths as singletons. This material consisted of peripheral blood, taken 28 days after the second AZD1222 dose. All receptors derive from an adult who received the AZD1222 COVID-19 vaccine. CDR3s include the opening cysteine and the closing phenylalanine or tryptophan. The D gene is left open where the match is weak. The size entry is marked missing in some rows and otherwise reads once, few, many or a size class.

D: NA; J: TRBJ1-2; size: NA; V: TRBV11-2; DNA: TGTGCCAGCAGCCCGGCGACACAAACCTATGGCTACACCTTC; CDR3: CASSPATQTYGYTF
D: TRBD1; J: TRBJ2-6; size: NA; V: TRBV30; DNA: TGTGCCTGGACCTTAGGGACAGACTCTGGGGCCAACGTCCTGACTTTC; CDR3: CAWTLGTDSGANVLTF
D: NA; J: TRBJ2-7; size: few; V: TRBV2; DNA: TGTGCCAGCAGTGAAAAAACTAGCTTCTACGAGCAGTACTTC; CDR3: CASSEKTSFYEQYF
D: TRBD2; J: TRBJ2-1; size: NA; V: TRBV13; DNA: TGTGCCAGCAGCTTTCCGACTAGCGGGAGTATGGATGAGCAGTTCTTC; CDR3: CASSFPTSGSMDEQFF
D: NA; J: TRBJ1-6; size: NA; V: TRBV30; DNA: TGTGCCTGGAGTGTAGAGGGTCACTATAATTCACCCCTCCACTTT; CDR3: CAWSVEGHYNSPLHF
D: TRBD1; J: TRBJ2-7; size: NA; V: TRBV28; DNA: TGTGCCAGCAGGGACAGGGGCGAGCAGTACTTC; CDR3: CASRDRGEQYF
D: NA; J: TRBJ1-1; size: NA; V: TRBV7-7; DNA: TGTGCCAGCAGCTTAGGGGTTAAAGGGGGATCAACTGAAGCTTTCTTT; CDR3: CASSLGVKGGSTEAFF
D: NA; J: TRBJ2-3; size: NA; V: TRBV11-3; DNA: TGTGCCAGCAGCCTGGAGACAGGAGGCGAGTATACGCAGTATTTT; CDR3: CASSLETGGEYTQYF
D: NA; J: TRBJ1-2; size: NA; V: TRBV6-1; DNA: TGTGCCAGCAGTGAGCGTAAATCCGGGGATGGCTACACCTTC; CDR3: CASSERKSGDGYTF
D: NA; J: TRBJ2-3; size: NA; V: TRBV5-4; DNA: TGTGCCAGCAGCTTGGGCAGCGACGCGCAGTATTTT; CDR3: CASSLGSDAQYF
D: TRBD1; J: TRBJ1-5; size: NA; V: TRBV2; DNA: TGTGCCAGCAGGACCCGGACAGGGAATCAGCCCCAGCATTTT; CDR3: CASRTRTGNQPQHF
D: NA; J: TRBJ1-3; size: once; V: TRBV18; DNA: TGTGCCAGCTCACCTACTTCCCTGGCCCGCTCTGGAAACACCATATATTTT; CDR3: CASSPTSLARSGNTIYF
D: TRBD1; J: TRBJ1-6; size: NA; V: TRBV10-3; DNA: TGTGCCATCAGGGGGGACAGCTCCTATAATTCACCCCTCCACTTT; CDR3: CAIRGDSSYNSPLHF
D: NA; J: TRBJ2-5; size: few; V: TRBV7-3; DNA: TGTGCCAGCAGCCCGGCTAGGTCAGAGACCCAGTACTTC; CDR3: CASSPARSETQYF
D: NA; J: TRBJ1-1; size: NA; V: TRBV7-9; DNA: TGTGCCAGCACCCGGGGGGACACTGAAGCTTTCTTT; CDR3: CASTRGDTEAFF
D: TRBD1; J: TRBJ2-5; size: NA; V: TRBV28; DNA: TGTGCCAGCAGTTTTAGGGGTCTAAGACAGGGGGCGCGAGAGACCCAGTACTTC; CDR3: CASSFRGLRQGARETQYF
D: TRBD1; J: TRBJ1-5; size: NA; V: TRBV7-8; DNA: TGTGCCAGCAGCTTAACGGGTCGACAGGGGGGGAGCAATCAGCCCCAGCATTTT; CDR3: CASSLTGRQGGSNQPQHF
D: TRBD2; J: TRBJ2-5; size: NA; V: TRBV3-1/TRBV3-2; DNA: TGTGCCAGCAGCCCAAGGGAGGGGACCCAGTACTTC; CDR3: CASSPREGTQYF
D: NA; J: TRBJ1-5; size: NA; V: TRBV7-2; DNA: TGTGCCAGCAGCTTACGGCAGGCTACAAAGCCCCAGCATTTT; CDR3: CASSLRQATKPQHF
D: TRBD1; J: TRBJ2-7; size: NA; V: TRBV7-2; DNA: TGTGCCAGCAGCTTAGCGGGACAGGGTTACGAGCAGTACTTC; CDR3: CASSLAGQGYEQYF
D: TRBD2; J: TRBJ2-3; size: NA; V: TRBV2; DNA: TGTGCCAGCAGTACCGGGACTAGCGGGGGGGGAGATACGCAGTATTTT; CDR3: CASSTGTSGGGDTQYF
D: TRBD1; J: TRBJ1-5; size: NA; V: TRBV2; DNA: TGTGCCAGCAGAGGACAGGGGATTGGCAATCAGCCCCAGCATTTT; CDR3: CASRGQGIGNQPQHF
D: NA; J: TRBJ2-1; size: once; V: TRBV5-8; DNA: TGTGCCAGCAGCTTAGGGGATCTCTCCTACAATGAGCAGTTCTTC; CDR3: CASSLGDLSYNEQFF
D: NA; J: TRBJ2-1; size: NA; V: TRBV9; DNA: TGTGCCAGCAGCGTTACCGAGGGCCTTGAGCAGTTCTTC; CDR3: CASSVTEGLEQFF